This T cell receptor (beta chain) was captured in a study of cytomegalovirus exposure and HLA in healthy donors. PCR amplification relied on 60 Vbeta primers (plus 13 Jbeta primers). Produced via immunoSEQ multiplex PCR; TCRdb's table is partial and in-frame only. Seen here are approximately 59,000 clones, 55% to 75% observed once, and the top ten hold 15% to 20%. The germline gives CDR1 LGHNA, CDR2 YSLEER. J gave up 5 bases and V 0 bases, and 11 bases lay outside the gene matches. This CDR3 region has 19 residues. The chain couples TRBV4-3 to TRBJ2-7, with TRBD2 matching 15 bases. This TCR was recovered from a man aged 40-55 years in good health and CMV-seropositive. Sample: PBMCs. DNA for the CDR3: TGCGCCAGCAGCCAAGAAACCGGGGCGGGACTAGCGGGAGGAAACGAGCAGTACTTC. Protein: CASSQETGAGLAGGNEQYF.